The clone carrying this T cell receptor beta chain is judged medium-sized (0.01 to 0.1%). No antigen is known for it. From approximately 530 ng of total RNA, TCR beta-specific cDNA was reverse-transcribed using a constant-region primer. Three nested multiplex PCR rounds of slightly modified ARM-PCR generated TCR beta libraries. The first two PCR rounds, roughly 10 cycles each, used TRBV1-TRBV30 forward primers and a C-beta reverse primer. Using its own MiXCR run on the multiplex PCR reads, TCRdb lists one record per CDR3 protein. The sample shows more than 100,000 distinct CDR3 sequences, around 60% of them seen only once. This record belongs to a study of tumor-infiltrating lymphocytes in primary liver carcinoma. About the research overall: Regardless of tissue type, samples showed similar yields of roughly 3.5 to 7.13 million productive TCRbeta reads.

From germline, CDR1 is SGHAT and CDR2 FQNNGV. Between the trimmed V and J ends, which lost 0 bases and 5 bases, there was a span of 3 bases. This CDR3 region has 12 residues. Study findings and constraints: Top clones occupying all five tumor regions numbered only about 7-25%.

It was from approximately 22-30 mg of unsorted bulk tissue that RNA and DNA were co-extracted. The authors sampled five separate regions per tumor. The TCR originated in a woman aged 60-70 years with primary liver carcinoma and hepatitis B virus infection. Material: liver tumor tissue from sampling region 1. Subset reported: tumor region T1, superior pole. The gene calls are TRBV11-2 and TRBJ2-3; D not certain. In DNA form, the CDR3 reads TGTGCCAGCAGCTTAGAGATAGATACGCAGTATTTT. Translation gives CASSLEIDTQYF.